Below, 10 T cell receptor beta chains from the same sample are listed, as sequenced in a study of T-cell memory formation after mild COVID-19 (dated by TCRdb to the early 2020s). Receptors were amplified or captured by 5' RACE. Instrument used: Illumina NovaSeq 6000. TCRdb reprocessed the public reads (quality trimming at Q25 with fastp, clone calling with MiXCR) and kept in-frame beta chains. Under each unique CDR3 protein, matching rows form one entry showing the most common genes and DNA. Across this sample there are about 150,000 distinct CDR3 sequences, with 20% to 25% seen only once. The ten largest account for around 22% of the sample. Sample: PBMCs or a T cell subset sorted from them (not recorded which). These receptor sequences come from an adult woman who had mild COVID-19 (a few samples of this study predate the infection). The sample titles of this study are shuffled in the database, so cell type and time point are left out; the donor was told from shared clones.

This clonotype came up a few times. The chain uses TRBV19 and TRBJ2-7; the D is unclear. The V end lost 4 bases, the J end lost 2 bases, and 9 bases lay between the germline ends. Germline CDR1 LNHDA, CDR2 SQIVND (reference sequence). This CDR3 region has 13 residues. Here the CDR3 reads CASSSQVTYEQYF. CDR3 nucleotides: TGTGCCAGTAGTAGCCAGGTCACCTACGAGCAGTACTTC.

The chain links TRBV15 to TRBJ2-5; TRBD1 agrees at 8 bases. The germline V gene encodes CDR1 LNHNV and CDR2 YYDKDF (reference sequence). Germline trimming cut 1 base from V and 1 base from J; bases unmatched to any gene: 5. This CDR3 has 16 amino acids. The CDR3 nucleotides read TGTGCCACCAGCAGAGGGTTGACAGGGGCCCAAGAGACCCAGTACTTC. The encoded protein is CATSRGLTGAQETQYF.

CDR3 nucleotides: TGTGCCAGCAGCCCTAAGCTTGGGACAGGGGGCGGGGAGCCCCAGCATTTT. Amino acids: CASSPKLGTGGGEPQHF. V gene TRBV3-1 combines with J gene TRBJ1-5; TRBD1 matches 12 bases. From germline, CDR1 is LGHDT and CDR2 YNNKEL (reference sequence). The CDR3 extends over 17 amino acids. With V trimmed by 4 bases and J by 8 bases, 12 bases remained unmatched.

This chain uses TRBV9 with TRBJ1-6; D gene ambiguous. Germline V lookup: CDR1 SGDLS, CDR2 YYNGEE. The V end was cut by 2 bases, the J end by 10 bases, with 16 bases between. This CDR3 is built from 15 residues. CDR3 coding DNA: TGTGCCAGCAGCGTCGGACTCCAAGGAGGATCACCCCTCCACTTT. Amino acids: CASSVGLQGGSPLHF.

This clonotype turned up a few times. This chain links TRBV5-8 with TRBJ2-3; 8 bases fit TRBD1. The V segment lost 3 bases and the J segment 0 bases; nucleotides outside the gene matches: 3. Germline V lookup: CDR1 SGHTS, CDR2 YDEGEE. This CDR3 is built from 15 residues. The CDR3: CASSSGQGSTDTQYF. The DNA for the CDR3 is TGTGCCAGCAGCTCCGGACAGGGAAGCACAGATACGCAGTATTTT.

The chain couples TRBV7-9 to TRBJ2-5, with TRBD1 as a possible D gene (6 bases). The germline V and J ends were trimmed by 5 bases and 1 base, with 11 bases remaining between them. The CDR3 loop spans 14 amino acids. CDR1 is SEHNR and CDR2 is FQNEAQ in the germline V gene (reference sequence). The chain's CDR3 is CASSPTGTQETQYF. In DNA form, the CDR3 reads TGTGCCAGCAGCCCCACAGGGACCCAAGAGACCCAGTACTTC.

This clonotype was seen more than once but under ten times. The J gene is TRBJ2-3, the V gene TRBV4-1, with a tentative D call TRBD2 (5 bases). Trimming removed 9 bases from V and 2 bases from J, with 18 bases in between. The CDR3 spans 15 residues. Germline V lookup: CDR1 MGHRA, CDR2 YSYEKL. For the CDR3, the DNA is TGCGCCAGTCTTGCCGGGGTGACCTACACAGATACGCAGTATTTT. This sequence encodes CASLAGVTYTDTQYF.

This clonotype was seen a handful of times. This chain connects TRBV12-3 or TRBV12-4 to TRBJ1-2; D is ambiguous. Between the trimmed V and J ends, which lost 3 bases and 3 bases, there was a span of 14 bases. The CDR3 sequence is 15 residues long. DNA of the CDR3: TGTGCCAGCAGTTTTAACGGTGACCCTTACTATGGCTACACCTTC. This encodes CASSFNGDPYYGYTF.

J is TRBJ2-1 and V is TRBV27; the match to TRBD2 covers 8 bases. Germline CDR1 MNHEY, CDR2 SMNVEV (reference sequence). V was clipped by 2 bases and J by 7 bases; unmatched bases: 10. CDR3 length equals 16 residues. CDR3 sequence reads: CASSLVAGHTGNEQFF. In DNA form, the CDR3 reads TGTGCCAGCAGTTTAGTAGCGGGGCACACTGGGAATGAGCAGTTCTTC.

This clonotype was seen a few times. The chain employs TRBV4-1 and TRBJ2-7, with 13 bases identical to TRBD2. After removal of 4 bases from V and 5 bases from J, the junction contained 2 bases not matched to a gene. The CDR3 spans 14 residues. Germline assignment: CDR1 MGHRA and CDR2 YSYEKL. The DNA for the CDR3 is TGCGCCAGCAGCCTCGGACTAGCGGGAGACGAGCAGTACTTC. It codes for CASSLGLAGDEQYF.